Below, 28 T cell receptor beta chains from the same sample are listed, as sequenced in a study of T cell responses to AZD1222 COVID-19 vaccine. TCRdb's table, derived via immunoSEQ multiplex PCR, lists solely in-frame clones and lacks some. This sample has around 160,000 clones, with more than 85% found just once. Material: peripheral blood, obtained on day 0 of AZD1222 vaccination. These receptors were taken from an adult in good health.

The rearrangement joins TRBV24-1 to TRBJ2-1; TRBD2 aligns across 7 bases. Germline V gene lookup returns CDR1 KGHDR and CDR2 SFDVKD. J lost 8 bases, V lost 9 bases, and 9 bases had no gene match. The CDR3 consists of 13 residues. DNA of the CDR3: TGTGCCACCGAGGGTTGGGGGGGGGATGAGCAGTTCTTC. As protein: CATEGWGGDEQFF.

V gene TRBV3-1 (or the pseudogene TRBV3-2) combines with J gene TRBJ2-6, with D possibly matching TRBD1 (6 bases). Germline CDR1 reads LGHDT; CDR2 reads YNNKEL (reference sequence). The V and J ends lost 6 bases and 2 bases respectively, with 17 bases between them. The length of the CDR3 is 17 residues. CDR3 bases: TGTGCCAGCAGTAGGGGGTCAGGTGGGACTGGGGCCAACGTCCTGACTTTC. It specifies CASSRGSGGTGANVLTF.

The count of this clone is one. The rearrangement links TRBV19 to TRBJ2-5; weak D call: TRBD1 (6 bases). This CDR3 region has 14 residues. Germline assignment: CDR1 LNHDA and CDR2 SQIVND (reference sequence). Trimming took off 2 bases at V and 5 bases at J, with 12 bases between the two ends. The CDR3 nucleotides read TGTGCCAGTAGTATATCTGGGGGCGCGGAGACCCAGTACTTC. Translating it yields CASSISGGAETQYF.

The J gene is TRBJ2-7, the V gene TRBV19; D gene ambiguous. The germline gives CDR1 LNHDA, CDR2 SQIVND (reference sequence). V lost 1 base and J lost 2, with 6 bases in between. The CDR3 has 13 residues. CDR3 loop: CASSIGAAYEQYF. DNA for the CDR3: TGTGCCAGTAGTATAGGGGCAGCCTACGAGCAGTACTTC.

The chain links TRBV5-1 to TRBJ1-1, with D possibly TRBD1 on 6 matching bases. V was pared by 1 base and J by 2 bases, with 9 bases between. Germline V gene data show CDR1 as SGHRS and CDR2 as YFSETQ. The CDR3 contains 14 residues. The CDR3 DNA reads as TGCGCCAGCAGCTTGAGACAGGCCAACACTGAAGCTTTCTTT. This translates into CASSLRQANTEAFF.

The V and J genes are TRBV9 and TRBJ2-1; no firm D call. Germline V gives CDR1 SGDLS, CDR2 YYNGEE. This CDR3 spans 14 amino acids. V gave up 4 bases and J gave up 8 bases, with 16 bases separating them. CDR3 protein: CASSPHFRVDEQFF. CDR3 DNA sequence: TGTGCCAGCAGCCCTCATTTTAGGGTCGATGAGCAGTTCTTC.

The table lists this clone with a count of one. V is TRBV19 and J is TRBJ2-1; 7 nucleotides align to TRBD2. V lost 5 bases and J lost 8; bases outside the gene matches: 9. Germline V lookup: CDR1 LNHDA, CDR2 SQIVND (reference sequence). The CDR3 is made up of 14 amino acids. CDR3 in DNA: TGTGCCAGTAGTGGGCGGGAGATTATATATGAGCAGTTCTTC. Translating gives CASSGREIIYEQFF.

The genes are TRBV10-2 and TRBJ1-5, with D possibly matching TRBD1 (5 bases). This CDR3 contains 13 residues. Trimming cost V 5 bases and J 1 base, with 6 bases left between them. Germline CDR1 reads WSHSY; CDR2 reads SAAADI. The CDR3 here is CASSRDSNQPQHF. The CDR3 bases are TGCGCCAGCAGTAGGGACAGCAATCAGCCCCAGCATTTT.

CDR3 DNA: TGCAGCGTTGGGTACAGAGAAGAGACCCAGTACTTC. Residues: CSVGYREETQYF. The rearrangement uses TRBV29-1 and TRBJ2-5; D is unclear. Trimming stripped 4 bases from V and 3 bases from J, with 9 bases between. Germline CDR1 reads SQVTM; CDR2 reads ANQGSEA. The length of the CDR3 is 12 residues.

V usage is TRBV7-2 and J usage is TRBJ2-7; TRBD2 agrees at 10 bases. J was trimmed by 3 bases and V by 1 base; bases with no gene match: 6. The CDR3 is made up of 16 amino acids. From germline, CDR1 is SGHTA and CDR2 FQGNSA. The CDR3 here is CASSLVVASGGYEQYF. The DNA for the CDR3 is TGTGCCAGCAGCTTAGTCGTGGCTAGCGGGGGCTACGAGCAGTACTTC.

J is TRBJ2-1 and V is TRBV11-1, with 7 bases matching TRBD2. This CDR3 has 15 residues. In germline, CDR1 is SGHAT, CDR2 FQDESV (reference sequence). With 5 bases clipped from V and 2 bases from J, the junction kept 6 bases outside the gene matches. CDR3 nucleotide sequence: TGTGCCAGCAGCAGGGAGGGGCAGCCCTACAATGAGCAGTTCTTC. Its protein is CASSREGQPYNEQFF.

CDR3 DNA sequence: TGTGCCAGCAGCCATCCCAGGGCCGGAACCATGAACACTGAAGCTTTCTTT. Translated, it gives CASSHPRAGTMNTEAFF. The chain carries TRBV7-9 and TRBJ1-1, with a possible D match to TRBD1 (5 bases). V was cut by 5 bases and J by 0 bases, with 19 bases left in between. Germline V gene data show CDR1 as SEHNR and CDR2 as FQNEAQ (reference sequence). The CDR3 loop spans 17 amino acids.

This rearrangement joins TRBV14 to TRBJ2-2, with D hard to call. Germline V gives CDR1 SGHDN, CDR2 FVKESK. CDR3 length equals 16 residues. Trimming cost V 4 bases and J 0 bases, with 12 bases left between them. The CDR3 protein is CASSRHVGSNTGELFF. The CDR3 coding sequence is TGTGCCAGCAGCCGCCACGTGGGGTCGAACACCGGGGAGCTGTTTTTT.

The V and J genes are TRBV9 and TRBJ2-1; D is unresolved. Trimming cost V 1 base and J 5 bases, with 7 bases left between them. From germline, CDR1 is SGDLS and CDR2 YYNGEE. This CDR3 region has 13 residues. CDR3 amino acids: CASSVSRNNEQFF. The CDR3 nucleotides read TGTGCCAGCAGCGTATCCAGGAACAATGAGCAGTTCTTC. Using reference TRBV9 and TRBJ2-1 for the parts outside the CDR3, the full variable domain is DSGVTQTPKHLITATGQRVTLRCSPRSGDLSVYWYQQSLDQGLQFLIQYYNGEERAKGNILERFSAQQFPDLHSELNLSSLELGDSALYFCASSVSRNNEQFFGPGTRLTVL.

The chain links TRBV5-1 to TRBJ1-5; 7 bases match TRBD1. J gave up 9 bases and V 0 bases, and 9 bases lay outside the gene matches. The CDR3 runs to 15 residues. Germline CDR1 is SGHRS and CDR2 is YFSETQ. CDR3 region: CASSLGDSRQGPQHF. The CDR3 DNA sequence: TGCGCCAGCAGCTTGGGGGACAGCCGGCAGGGGCCCCAGCATTTT.

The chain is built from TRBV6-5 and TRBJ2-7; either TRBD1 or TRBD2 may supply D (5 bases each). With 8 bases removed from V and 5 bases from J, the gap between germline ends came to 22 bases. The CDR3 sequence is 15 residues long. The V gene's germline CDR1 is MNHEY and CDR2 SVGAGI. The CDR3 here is CASRDLGEGAHEQYF. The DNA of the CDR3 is TGTGCCAGCCGGGACCTGGGTGAGGGAGCCCACGAGCAGTACTTC.

CDR3 amino acids: CASSTSHNEQFF. CDR3 DNA: TGCGCCAGCAGTACCTCTCACAATGAGCAGTTCTTC. The V and J genes are TRBV10-1 and TRBJ2-1; D gene ambiguous. In germline, CDR1 is WNHNN, CDR2 SYGVQD (reference sequence). The CDR3 is 12 residues long. Trimming removed 5 bases from V and 5 bases from J, with 7 bases in between.

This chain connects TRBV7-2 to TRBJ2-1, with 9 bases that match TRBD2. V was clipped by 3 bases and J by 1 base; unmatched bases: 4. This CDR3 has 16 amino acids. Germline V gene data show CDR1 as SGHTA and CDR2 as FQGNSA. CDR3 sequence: CASSFSSGISYNEQFF. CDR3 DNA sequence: TGTGCCAGCAGCTTCTCTAGCGGGATTTCCTACAATGAGCAGTTCTTC.

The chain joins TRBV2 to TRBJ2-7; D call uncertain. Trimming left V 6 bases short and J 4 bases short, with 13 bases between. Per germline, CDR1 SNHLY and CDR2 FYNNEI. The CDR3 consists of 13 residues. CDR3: CASSVTYPYEQYF. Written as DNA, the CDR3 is TGTGCCAGCAGCGTGACATACCCTTACGAGCAGTACTTC.

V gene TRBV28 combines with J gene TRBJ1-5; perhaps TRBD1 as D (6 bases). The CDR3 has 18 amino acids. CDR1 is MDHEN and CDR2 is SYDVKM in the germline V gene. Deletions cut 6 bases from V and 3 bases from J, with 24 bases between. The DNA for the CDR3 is TGTGCCAGCAGCCCCATCCACGGGACATCCCTTTACAATCAGCCCCAGCATTTT. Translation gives CASSPIHGTSLYNQPQHF.

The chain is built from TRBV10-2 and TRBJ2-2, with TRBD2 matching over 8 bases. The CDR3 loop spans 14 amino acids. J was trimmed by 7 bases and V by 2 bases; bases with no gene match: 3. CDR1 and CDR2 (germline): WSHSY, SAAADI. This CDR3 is CASSERGGHGELFF. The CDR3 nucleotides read TGCGCCAGCAGTGAGCGGGGGGGCCACGGGGAGCTGTTTTTT.

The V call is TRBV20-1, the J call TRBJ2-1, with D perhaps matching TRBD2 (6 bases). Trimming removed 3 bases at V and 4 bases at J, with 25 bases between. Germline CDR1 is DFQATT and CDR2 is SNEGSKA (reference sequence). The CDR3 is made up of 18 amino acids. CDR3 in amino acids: CSASRKGVREWAYNEQFF. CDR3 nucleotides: TGCAGTGCTAGTAGAAAGGGTGTTCGGGAGTGGGCGTACAATGAGCAGTTCTTC.

The CDR3 loop reads CASSLSGGDYGYTF. The CDR3 region has the DNA TGCGCCAGCAGCTTGTCAGGGGGCGACTATGGCTACACCTTC. The chain combines TRBV5-1 with TRBJ1-2; 8 bases match TRBD1. Trimming at V came to 1 base and at J to 3 bases, leaving 2 bases not matched to a gene. CDR1 SGHRS and CDR2 YFSETQ come from the germline V gene. The CDR3 runs 14 residues.

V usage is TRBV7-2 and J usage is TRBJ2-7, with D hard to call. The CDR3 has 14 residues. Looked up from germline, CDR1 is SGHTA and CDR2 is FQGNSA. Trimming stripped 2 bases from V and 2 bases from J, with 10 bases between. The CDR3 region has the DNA TGTGCCAGCAGCTTATCGGGTCTTACCTACGAGCAGTACTTC. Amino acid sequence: CASSLSGLTYEQYF.

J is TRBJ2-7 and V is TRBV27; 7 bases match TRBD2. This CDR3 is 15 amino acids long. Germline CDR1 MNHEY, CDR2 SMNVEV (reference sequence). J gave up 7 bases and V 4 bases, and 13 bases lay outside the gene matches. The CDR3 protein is CASSSWDYLPVEQYF. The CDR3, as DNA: TGTGCCAGCAGTTCTTGGGACTACCTTCCGGTGGAGCAGTACTTC.

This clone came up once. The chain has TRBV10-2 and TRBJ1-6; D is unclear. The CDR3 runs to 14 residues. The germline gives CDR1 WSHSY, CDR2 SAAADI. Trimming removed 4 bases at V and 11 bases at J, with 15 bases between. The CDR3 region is CASSGFPAEAPLHF. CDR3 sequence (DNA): TGCGCCAGCAGTGGATTTCCGGCTGAAGCACCCCTCCACTTT.

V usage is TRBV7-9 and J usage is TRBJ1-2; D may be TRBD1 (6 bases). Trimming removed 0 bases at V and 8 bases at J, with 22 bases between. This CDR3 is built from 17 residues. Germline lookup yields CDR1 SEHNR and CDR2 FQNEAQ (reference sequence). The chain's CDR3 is CASSLAFGDKIQGGYTF. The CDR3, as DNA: TGTGCCAGCAGCTTAGCTTTTGGGGACAAAATTCAAGGGGGCTACACCTTC.

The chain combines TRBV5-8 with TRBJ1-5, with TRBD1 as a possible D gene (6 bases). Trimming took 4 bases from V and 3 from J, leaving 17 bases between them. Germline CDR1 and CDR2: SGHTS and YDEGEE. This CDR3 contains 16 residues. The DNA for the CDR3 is TGTGCCAGCAGCATCATAACAGGGTGGTCCAATCAGCCCCAGCATTTT. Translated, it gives CASSIITGWSNQPQHF.